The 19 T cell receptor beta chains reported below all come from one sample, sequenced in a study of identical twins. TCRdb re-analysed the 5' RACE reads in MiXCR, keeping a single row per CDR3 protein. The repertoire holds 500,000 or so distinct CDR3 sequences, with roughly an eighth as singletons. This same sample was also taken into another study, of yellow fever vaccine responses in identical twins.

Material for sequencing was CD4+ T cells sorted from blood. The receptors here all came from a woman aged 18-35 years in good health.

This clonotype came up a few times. This chain's CDR3 is CASSTQENEQYF. The CDR3, as DNA: TGTGCCAGCAGTACACAGGAGAACGAGCAGTACTTC. The chain couples TRBV6-1 to TRBJ2-7; D may be TRBD1 (5 bases). CDR1 is MNHNS, CDR2 SASEGT, per germline. The V and J ends lost 5 bases and 5 bases respectively, with 10 bases between them. CDR3 length: 12 amino acids.

CDR3 sequence: CASSLAAAGTGIETQYF. The CDR3 DNA is TGTGCCAGCAGCTTAGCGGCCGCCGGGACGGGAATTGAGACCCAGTACTTC. The chain uses TRBV7-2 and TRBJ2-5; either TRBD1 or TRBD2 may supply D (5 bases each). The germline V and J ends were trimmed by 0 bases and 5 bases, with 19 bases remaining between them. The CDR3 spans 17 residues. CDR1 is SGHTA and CDR2 is FQGNSA in the germline V gene.

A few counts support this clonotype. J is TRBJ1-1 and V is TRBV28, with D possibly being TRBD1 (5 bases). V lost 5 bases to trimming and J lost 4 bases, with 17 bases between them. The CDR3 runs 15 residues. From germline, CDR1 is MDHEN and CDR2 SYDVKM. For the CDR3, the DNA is TGTGCCAGCAGTCGAACGGGACCTCGCTCCACTGAAGCTTTCTTT. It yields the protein CASSRTGPRSTEAFF.

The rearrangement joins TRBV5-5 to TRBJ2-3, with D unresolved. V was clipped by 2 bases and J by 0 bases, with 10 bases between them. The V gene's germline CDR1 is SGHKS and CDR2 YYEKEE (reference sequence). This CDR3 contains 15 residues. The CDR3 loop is CASSLGASSTDTQYF. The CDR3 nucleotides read TGTGCCAGCAGCTTAGGCGCCTCCAGCACAGATACGCAGTATTTT.

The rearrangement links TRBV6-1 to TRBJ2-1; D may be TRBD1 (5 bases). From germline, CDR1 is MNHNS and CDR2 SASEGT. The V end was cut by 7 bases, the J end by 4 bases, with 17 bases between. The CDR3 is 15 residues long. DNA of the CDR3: TGTGCCAGCACTAGGGATCAGGGTATTTACAATGAGCAGTTCTTC. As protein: CASTRDQGIYNEQFF.

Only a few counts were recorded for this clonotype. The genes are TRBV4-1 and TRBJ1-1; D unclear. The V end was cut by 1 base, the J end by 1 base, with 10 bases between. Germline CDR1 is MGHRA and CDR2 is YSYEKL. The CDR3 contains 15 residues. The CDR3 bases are TGCGCCAGCAGCCAAGTGGAAGCACAGAACACTGAAGCTTTCTTT. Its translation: CASSQVEAQNTEAFF.

DNA for the CDR3: TGCAGCGTGTACACAGGGGGGAGCTCCCCAAAGCAGTACTTC. It is translated as CSVYTGGSSPKQYF. V usage is TRBV29-1 and J usage is TRBJ2-7; 8 nucleotides agree with TRBD1. Looked up from germline, CDR1 is SQVTM and CDR2 is ANQGSEA. The CDR3 length is 14 residues. V gave up 6 bases and J gave up 8 bases; unmatched junction bases: 15.

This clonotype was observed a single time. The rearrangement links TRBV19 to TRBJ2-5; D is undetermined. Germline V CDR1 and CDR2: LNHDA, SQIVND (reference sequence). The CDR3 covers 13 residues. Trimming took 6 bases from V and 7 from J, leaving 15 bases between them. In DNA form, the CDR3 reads TGTGCCAGTAGCCCCCGCCGAGGTGGGACCCAGTACTTC. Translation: CASSPRRGGTQYF. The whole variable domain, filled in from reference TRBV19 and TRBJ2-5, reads DGGITQSPKYLFRKEGQNVTLSCEQNLNHDAMYWYRQDPGQGLRLIYYSQIVNDFQKGDIAEGYSVSREKKESFPLTVTSAQKNPTAFYLCASSPRRGGTQYFGPGTRLLVL.

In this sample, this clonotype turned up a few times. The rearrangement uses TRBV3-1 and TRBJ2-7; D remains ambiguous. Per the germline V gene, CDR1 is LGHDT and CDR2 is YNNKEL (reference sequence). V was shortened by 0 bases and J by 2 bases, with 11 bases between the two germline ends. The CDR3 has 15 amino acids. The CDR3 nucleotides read TGTGCCAGCAGCCAAGATCTGCCTCTGACCTACGAGCAGTACTTC. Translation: CASSQDLPLTYEQYF.

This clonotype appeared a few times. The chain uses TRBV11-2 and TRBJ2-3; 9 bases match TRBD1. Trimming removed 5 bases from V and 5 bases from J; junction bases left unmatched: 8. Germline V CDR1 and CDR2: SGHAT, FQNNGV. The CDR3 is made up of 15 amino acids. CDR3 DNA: TGTGCCAGCAGCCCTAGGACAGGGGCGAAAGATACGCAGTATTTT. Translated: CASSPRTGAKDTQYF.

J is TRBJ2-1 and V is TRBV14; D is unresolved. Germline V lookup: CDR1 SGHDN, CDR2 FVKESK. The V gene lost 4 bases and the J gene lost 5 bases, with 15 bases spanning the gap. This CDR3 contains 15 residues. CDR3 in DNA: TGTGCCAGCAGCCGAAGCAAGACGAAGAACAATGAGCAGTTCTTC. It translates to CASSRSKTKNNEQFF.

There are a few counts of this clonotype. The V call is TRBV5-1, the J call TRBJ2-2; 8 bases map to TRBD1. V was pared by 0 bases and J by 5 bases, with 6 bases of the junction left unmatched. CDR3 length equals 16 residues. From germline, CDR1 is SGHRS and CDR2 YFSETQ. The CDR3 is CASSLGTGPQTGELFF. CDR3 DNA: TGCGCCAGCAGCTTGGGGACAGGGCCGCAAACCGGGGAGCTGTTTTTT.

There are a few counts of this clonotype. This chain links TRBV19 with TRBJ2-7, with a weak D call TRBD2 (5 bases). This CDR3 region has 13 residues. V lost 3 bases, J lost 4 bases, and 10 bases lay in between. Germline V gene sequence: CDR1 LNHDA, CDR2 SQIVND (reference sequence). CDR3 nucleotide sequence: TGTGCCAGTAGTATGAGGGTCAAATACGAGCAGTACTTC. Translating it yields CASSMRVKYEQYF.

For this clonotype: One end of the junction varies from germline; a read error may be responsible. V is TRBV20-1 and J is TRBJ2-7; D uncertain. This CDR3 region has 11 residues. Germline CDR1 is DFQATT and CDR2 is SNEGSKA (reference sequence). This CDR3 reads CSARDEPYTLF. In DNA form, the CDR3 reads TGCAGTGCTAGAGATGAGCCCTATACCCTGTTC.

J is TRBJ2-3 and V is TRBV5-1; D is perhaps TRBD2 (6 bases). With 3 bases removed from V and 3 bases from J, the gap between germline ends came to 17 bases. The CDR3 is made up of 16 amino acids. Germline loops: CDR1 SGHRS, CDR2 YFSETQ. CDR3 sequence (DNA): TGCGCCAGCAGCTCAACGCGACCCGGAGGGACAGATACGCAGTATTTT. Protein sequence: CASSSTRPGGTDTQYF.

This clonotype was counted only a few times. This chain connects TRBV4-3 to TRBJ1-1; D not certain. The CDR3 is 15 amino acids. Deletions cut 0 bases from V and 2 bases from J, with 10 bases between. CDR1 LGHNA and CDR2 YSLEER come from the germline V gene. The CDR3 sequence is CASSQEGSGNTEAFF. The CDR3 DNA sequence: TGCGCCAGCAGCCAAGAGGGTTCGGGAAACACTGAAGCTTTCTTT.

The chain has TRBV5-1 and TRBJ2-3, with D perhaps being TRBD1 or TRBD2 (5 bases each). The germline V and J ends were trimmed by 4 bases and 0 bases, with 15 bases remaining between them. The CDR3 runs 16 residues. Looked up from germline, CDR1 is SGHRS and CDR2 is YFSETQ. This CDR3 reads CASSTGTASSTDTQYF. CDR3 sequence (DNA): TGCGCCAGCAGCACGGGGACCGCATCAAGCACAGATACGCAGTATTTT. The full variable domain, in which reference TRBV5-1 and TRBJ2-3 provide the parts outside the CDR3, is KAGVTQTPRYLIKTRGQQVTLSCSPISGHRSVSWYQQTPGQGLQFLFEYFSETQRNKGNFPGRFSGRQFSNSRSEMNVSTLELGDSALYLCASSTGTASSTDTQYFGPGTRLTVL.

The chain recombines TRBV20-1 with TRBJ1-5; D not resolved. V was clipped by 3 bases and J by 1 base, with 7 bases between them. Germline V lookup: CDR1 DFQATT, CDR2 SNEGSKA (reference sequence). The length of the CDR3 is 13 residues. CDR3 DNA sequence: TGCAGTGCTAGTGTGGAGAGCAATCAGCCCCAGCATTTT. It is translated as CSASVESNQPQHF.

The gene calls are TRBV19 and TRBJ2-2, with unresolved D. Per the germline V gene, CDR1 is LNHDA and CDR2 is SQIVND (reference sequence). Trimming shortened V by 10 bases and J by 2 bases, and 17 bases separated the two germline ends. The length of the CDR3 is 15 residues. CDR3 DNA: TGTGCCACCGTAAGCGCCCTAACCAACACCGGGGAGCTGTTTTTT. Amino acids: CATVSALTNTGELFF.